These T cell receptor beta chains were read from a single sample in a study of Ad26.COV2.S vaccination and SARS-CoV-2 variants. Measured with immunoSEQ multiplex PCR; TCRdb has only the in-frame clones, and not every one. In the table there are a few hundred thousand clones, approximately 89% of which are singletons. The sequencing used peripheral blood, collected in a trial of Ad26.COV2.S vaccine versus placebo. The receptors originated from a person between 18 and 59 years old who received the Ad26.COV2.S COVID-19 vaccine or a placebo. Each CDR3 is given with its conserved first and last residue. Fields, in order: J gene, clone size, V gene, D gene, CDR3 protein, CDR3 DNA. A D gene is named only where the DNA matches it firmly. Not all rows give a size; the values are once, few, many and, for expanded clones, a class.

>TRBJ1-3|NA|TRBV7-2|NA
CASSPRPPNSGNTIYF
TGTGCCAGCAGCCCGCGACCGCCAAACTCTGGAAACACCATATATTTT
>TRBJ2-3|few|TRBV4-3|NA
CASSQDLIDTQYF
TGCGCCAGCAGCCAAGATCTGATAGATACGCAGTATTTT
>TRBJ1-5|NA|TRBV19|TRBD1
CASSIPSGQGYQPQHF
TGTGCCAGTAGTATTCCCTCGGGACAGGGATATCAGCCCCAGCATTTT
>TRBJ1-1|few|TRBV11-2|TRBD1
CASSPGDRGMTDTEAFF
TGTGCCAGCAGCCCGGGGGACAGGGGTATGACGGACACTGAAGCTTTCTTT
>TRBJ2-1|NA|TRBV7-2|TRBD1
CASSLATGGQGSYNEQFF
TGTGCCAGCAGCTTAGCGACCGGGGGACAGGGGAGCTACAATGAGCAGTTCTTC
>TRBJ1-1|NA|TRBV9|TRBD1
CASSVGQGGNTEAFF
TGTGCCAGCAGCGTCGGACAGGGGGGGAACACTGAAGCTTTCTTT
>TRBJ1-1|NA|TRBV3-1/TRBV3-2|NA
CARVGGGGAFVPEAFF
TGTGCCAGAGTGGGGGGTGGAGGCGCCTTTGTCCCTGAAGCTTTCTTT
>TRBJ1-2|NA|TRBV3-1/TRBV3-2|NA
CASSPKEGQGYTF
TGTGCCAGCAGCCCCAAGGAGGGGCAAGGCTACACCTTC
>TRBJ2-7|NA|TRBV5-1|TRBD1
CASSLALGQAYEQYF
TGCGCCAGCAGCTTGGCCTTGGGACAGGCGTACGAGCAGTACTTC
>TRBJ2-3|NA|TRBV5-4|NA
CASSQGPGTTDTQYF
TGTGCCAGCAGCCAGGGCCCCGGAACCACAGATACGCAGTATTTT
>TRBJ1-2|NA|TRBV7-2|NA
CASSPGPANYGYTF
TGTGCCAGCAGCCCGGGACCCGCTAACTATGGCTACACCTTC
>TRBJ2-5|NA|TRBV9|TRBD2
CARGRGGETQYF
TGTGCCCGCGGGCGGGGGGGAGAGACCCAGTACTTC